Listed below are T cell receptor beta chains from one sample, sequenced in a study of blood T cell repertoires in COVID-19. Generated by immunoSEQ multiplex PCR, the TCRdb table keeps only in-frame clones and is missing some. The profile shows about 73,000 clones, 85% to 90% of them singletons. Specimen: peripheral blood. The receptors here all came from a man older than 75 with acute or convalescent COVID-19. The CDR3 runs from the conserved cysteine through the conserved F or W. Fields, in order: CDR3 protein, CDR3 DNA, clone size, V gene, D gene, J gene. The D gene is left open where the match is weak. Where a row states a size, it is once, few, many or the class of an expanded clone; other rows omit it.

CDR3: CASSLDVRDGYTF
DNA: TGTGCCAGCAGCTTAGACGTCAGGGATGGCTACACCTTC
size: -
V: TRBV13
D: -
J: TRBJ1-2

CDR3: CASSSGLAGITDTQYF
DNA: TGTGCCAGCAGCTCAGGACTAGCGGGAATCACAGATACGCAGTATTTT
size: -
V: TRBV9
D: TRBD2
J: TRBJ2-3

CDR3: CASSLTGLLNEQYF
DNA: TGTGCCAGCAGCCTCACAGGGCTTCTCAACGAGCAGTACTTC
size: -
V: TRBV6-5
D: -
J: TRBJ2-7

CDR3: CASRATTDTQYF
DNA: TGTGCCAGCAGGGCCACCACAGATACGCAGTATTTT
size: -
V: TRBV2
D: -
J: TRBJ2-3

CDR3: CASSPGHAGEQYF
DNA: TGTGCCAGCAGCCCAGGCCACGCGGGTGAGCAGTACTTC
size: -
V: TRBV3-1/TRBV3-2
D: -
J: TRBJ2-7

CDR3: CATARGYSNQPQHF
DNA: TGTGCCACCGCCAGGGGATATAGCAATCAGCCCCAGCATTTT
size: -
V: TRBV15
D: -
J: TRBJ1-5

CDR3: CASSTRTGYNYGYTF
DNA: TGTGCCAGCAGCACCCGGACAGGGTATAACTATGGCTACACCTTC
size: once
V: TRBV13
D: TRBD1
J: TRBJ1-2

CDR3: CASSSQGSEQYF
DNA: TGTGCCAGCAGCTCGCAGGGAAGCGAGCAGTACTTC
size: -
V: TRBV5-4
D: -
J: TRBJ2-7

CDR3: CASSLFTTALEYF
DNA: TGTGCCAGCAGCTTGTTCACTACCGCCCTTGAATATTTT
size: -
V: TRBV5-4
D: -
J: TRBJ2-3

CDR3: CASSSGLHPAADTQYF
DNA: TGTGCCAGCAGTTCGGGACTCCACCCGGCGGCAGATACGCAGTATTTT
size: -
V: TRBV27
D: -
J: TRBJ2-3

CDR3: CASKTGNTGELFF
DNA: TGTGCCAGCAAGACAGGGAACACCGGGGAGCTGTTTTTT
size: -
V: TRBV7-2
D: -
J: TRBJ2-2